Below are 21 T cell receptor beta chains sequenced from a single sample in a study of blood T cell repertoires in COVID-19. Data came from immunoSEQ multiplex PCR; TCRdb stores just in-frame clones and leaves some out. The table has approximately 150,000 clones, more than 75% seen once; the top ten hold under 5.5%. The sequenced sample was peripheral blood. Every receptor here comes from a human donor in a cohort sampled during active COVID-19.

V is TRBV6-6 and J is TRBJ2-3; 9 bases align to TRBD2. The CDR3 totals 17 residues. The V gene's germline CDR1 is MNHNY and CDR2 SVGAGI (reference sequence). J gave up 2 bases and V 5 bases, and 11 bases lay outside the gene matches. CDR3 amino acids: CASSPSYSGGTTDTQYF. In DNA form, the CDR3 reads TGTGCCAGCAGTCCGTCCTATAGCGGGGGCACCACAGATACGCAGTATTTT.

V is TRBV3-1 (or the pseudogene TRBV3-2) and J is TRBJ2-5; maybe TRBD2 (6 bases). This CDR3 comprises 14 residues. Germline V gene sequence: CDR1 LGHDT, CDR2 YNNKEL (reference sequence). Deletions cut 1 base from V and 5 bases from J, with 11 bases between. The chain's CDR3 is CASSQVGSGETQYF. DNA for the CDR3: TGTGCCAGCAGCCAAGTCGGGAGTGGGGAGACCCAGTACTTC.

CDR3 DNA sequence: TGTGCCAGCACCCAGGGAAAAGACAGGGGCACTGGCTACACCTTC. Translating it yields CASTQGKDRGTGYTF. The V gene is TRBV2, the J gene TRBJ1-2; 8 nucleotides align to TRBD1. V dropped 7 bases and J dropped 7; count of bases not matched to a gene: 14. The CDR3 is made up of 15 amino acids. Germline V CDR1 and CDR2: SNHLY, FYNNEI.

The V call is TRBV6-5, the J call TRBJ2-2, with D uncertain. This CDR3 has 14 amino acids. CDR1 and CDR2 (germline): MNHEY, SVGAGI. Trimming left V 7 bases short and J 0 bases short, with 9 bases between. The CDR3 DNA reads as TGTGCCAGCAAACGTTCTACGAACACCGGGGAGCTGTTTTTT. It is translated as CASKRSTNTGELFF.

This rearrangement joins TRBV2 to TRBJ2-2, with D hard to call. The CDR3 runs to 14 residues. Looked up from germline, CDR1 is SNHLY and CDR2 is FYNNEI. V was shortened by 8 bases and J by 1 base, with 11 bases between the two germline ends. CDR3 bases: TGTGCCAGCTCCGTGACTTTGAACACCGGGGAGCTGTTTTTT. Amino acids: CASSVTLNTGELFF.

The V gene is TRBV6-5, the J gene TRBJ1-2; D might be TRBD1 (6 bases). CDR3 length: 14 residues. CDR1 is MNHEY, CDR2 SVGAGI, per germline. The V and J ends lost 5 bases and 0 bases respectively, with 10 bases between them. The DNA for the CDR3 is TGTGCCAGCAGTCGACAGGTCACTAACTATGGCTACACCTTC. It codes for CASSRQVTNYGYTF.

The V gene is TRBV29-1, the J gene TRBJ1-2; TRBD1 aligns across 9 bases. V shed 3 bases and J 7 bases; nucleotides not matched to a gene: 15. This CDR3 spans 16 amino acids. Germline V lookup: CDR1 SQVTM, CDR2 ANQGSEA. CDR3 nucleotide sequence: TGCAGCGTTGAGGGAGGACAGGGGATGACAAGGGGTGGCTACACCTTC. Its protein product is CSVEGGQGMTRGGYTF.

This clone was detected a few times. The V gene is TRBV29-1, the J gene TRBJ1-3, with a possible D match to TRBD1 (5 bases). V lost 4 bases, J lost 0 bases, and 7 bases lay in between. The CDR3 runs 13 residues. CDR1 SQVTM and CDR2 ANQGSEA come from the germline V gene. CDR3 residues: CSVGQSSGNTIYF. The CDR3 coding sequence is TGCAGCGTTGGACAGAGCTCTGGAAACACCATATATTTT.

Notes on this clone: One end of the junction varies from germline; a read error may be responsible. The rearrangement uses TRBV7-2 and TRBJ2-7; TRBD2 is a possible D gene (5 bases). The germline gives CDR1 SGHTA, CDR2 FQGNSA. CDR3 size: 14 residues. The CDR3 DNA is TGTGCCAGCAGCATAGCGTCGAGCTCCTACGAGCAGTACTTC. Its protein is CASSIASSSYEQYF.

CDR3 amino acids: CAWSAASGMSEKLFF. CDR3 in DNA: TGTGCCTGGAGCGCCGCCTCGGGGATGAGTGAAAAACTGTTTTTT. The rearrangement joins TRBV30 to TRBJ1-4; D is uncertain. CDR1 is GTSNPN, CDR2 SVGIG, per germline (reference sequence). The CDR3 contains 15 residues. With 3 bases removed from V and 7 bases from J, the gap between germline ends came to 18 bases.

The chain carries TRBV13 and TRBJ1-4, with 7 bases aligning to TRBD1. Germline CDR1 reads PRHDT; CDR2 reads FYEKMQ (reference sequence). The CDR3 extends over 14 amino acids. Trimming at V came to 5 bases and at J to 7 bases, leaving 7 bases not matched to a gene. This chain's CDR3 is CASSLRQGGEKLFF. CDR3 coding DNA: TGTGCCAGCAGCCTTAGACAGGGCGGTGAAAAACTGTTTTTT.

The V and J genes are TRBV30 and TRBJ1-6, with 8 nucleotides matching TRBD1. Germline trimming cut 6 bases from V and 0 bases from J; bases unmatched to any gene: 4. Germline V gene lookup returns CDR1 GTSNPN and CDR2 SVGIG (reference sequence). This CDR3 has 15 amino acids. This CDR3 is CACRQGFSYNSPLHF. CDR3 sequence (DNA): TGTGCCTGTCGACAGGGGTTCTCCTATAATTCACCCCTCCACTTT.

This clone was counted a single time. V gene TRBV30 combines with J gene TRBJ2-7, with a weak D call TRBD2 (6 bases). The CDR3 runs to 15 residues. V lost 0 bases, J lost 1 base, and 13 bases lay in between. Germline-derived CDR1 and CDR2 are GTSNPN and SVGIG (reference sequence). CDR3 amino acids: CAWSVPLAASYEQYF. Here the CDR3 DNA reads TGTGCCTGGAGTGTACCACTAGCCGCGTCCTACGAGCAGTACTTC. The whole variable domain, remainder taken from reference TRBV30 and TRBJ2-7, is SQTIHQWPATLVQPVGSPLSLECTVEGTSNPNLYWYRQAAGRGLQLLFYSVGIGQISSEVPQNLSASRPQDRQFILSSKKLLLSDSGFYLCAWSVPLAASYEQYFGPGTRLTVT.

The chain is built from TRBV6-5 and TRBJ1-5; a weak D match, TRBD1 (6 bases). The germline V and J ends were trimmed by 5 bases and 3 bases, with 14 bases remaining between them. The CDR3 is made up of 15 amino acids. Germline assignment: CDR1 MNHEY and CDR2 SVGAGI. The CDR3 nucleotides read TGTGCCAGCAGTCTTGGACAGTCAGTCAATCAGCCCCAGCATTTT. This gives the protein CASSLGQSVNQPQHF.

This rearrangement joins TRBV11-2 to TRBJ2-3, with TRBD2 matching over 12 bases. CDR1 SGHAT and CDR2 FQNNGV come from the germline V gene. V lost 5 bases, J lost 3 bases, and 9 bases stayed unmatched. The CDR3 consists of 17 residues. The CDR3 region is CASSAPGLAGGTDTQYF. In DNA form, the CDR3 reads TGTGCCAGCAGCGCCCCGGGACTAGCGGGCGGAACAGATACGCAGTATTTT. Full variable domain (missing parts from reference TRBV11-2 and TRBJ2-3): EAGVAQSPRYKIIEKRQSVAFWCNPISGHATLYWYQQILGQGPKLLIQFQNNGVVDDSQLPKDRFSAERLKGVDSTLKIQPAKLEDSAVYLCASSAPGLAGGTDTQYFGPGTRLTVL.

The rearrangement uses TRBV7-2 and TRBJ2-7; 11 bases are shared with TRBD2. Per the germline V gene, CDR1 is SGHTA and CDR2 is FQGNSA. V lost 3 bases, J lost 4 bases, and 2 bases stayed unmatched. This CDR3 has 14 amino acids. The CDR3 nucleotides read TGTGCCAGCAGCTTTAGCGGGGGGGGTTACGAGCAGTACTTC. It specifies CASSFSGGGYEQYF.

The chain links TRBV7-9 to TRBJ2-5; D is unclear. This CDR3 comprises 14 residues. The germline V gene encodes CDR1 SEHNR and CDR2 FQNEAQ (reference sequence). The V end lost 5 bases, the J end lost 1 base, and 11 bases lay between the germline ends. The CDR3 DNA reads TGTGCCAGCAGCCTCACAGTAATCCAAGAGACCCAGTACTTC. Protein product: CASSLTVIQETQYF. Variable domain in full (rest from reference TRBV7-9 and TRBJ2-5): DTGVSQNPRHKITKRGQNVTFRCDPISEHNRLYWYRQTLGQGPEFLTYFQNEAQLEKSRLLSDRFSAERPKGSFSTLEIQRTEQGDSAMYLCASSLTVIQETQYFGPGTRLLVL.

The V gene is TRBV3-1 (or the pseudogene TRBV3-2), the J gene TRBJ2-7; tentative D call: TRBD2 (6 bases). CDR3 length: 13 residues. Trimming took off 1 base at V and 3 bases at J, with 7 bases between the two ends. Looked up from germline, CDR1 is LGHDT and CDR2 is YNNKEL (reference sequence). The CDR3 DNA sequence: TGTGCCAGCAGCCAAGGCGGGGACTACGAGCAGTACTTC. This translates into CASSQGGDYEQYF.

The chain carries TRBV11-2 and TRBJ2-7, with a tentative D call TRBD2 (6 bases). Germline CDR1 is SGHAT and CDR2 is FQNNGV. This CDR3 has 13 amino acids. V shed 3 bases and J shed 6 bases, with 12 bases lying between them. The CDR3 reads CASSFSGEAEQYV. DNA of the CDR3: TGTGCCAGCAGCTTTTCGGGGGAGGCCGAGCAGTACGTC.

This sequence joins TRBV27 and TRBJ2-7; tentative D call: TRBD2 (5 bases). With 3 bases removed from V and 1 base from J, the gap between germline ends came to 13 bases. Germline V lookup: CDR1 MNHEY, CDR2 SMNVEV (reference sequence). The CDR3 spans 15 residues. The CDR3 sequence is CASSFRLGGSYEQYV. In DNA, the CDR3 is TGTGCCAGCAGTTTTCGGCTAGGAGGATCCTACGAGCAGTACGTC.

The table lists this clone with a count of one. CDR3 in amino acids: CASSNTGNQETQYF. The CDR3 nucleotides read TGTGCCAGCAGTAATACCGGGAACCAAGAGACCCAGTACTTC. The V call is TRBV13, the J call TRBJ2-5; D is possibly TRBD2 (5 bases). V was shortened by 6 bases and J by 0 bases, with 11 bases between the two germline ends. The CDR3 is made up of 14 amino acids. The germline gives CDR1 PRHDT, CDR2 FYEKMQ (reference sequence).